One and the same sample provided the 14 T cell receptor beta chains below, sequenced in a study of T cell repertoires in cytomegalovirus infection. TCRdb re-called the reads with MiXCR, one entry per CDR3 protein. This sample has 490,000 or so distinct CDR3 sequences, with about 11% found just once. Material: PBMCs. These receptors all come from a human donor in good health (CMV status not recorded). Some clones in this sample may be carry-over from other donors' samples.

This clonotype has just a few counts. V usage is TRBV20-1 and J usage is TRBJ2-5, with D tentatively TRBD1 (6 bases). Trimming took off 0 bases at V and 2 bases at J, with 10 bases between the two ends. The CDR3 is made up of 14 amino acids. Per germline, CDR1 DFQATT and CDR2 SNEGSKA (reference sequence). The chain's CDR3 is CSARDNREQETQYF. DNA for the CDR3: TGCAGTGCTAGAGATAACAGGGAACAAGAGACCCAGTACTTC.

The sample holds a few counts of this clonotype. The chain couples TRBV28 to TRBJ2-4; 7 bases fit TRBD1. The CDR3 is 12 residues long. The junction had 7 bases not matched to a gene; V was cut back by 4 bases and J by 13 bases. The germline V gene has CDR1 MDHEN and CDR2 SYDVKM. CDR3 amino acids: CASSSLGQLQYF. CDR3 nucleotides: TGTGCCAGCAGTTCCCTGGGACAGCTCCAGTACTTC.

This clonotype was recorded at least ten times. The rearrangement uses TRBV7-8 and TRBJ2-7; unclear D gene. The ends were cut back, 1 base at V and 2 bases at J, with 6 bases in the middle. Germline lookup yields CDR1 SGHVS and CDR2 FQNEAQ. This CDR3 contains 13 residues. The CDR3 loop reads CASSLVDTYEQYF. In nucleotides, the CDR3 is TGTGCCAGCAGCTTAGTCGACACCTACGAGCAGTACTTC.

The V call is TRBV20-1, the J call TRBJ2-3; 14 nucleotides agree with TRBD2. Germline CDR1 is DFQATT and CDR2 is SNEGSKA (reference sequence). Unmatched junction bases numbered 15, after V lost 3 bases and J lost 1 base. This CDR3 region has 20 residues. As DNA, the CDR3 is TGCAGTGCTAGGCCTTATGGGACTAGCGGGAGTGGAGGACGCACAGATACGCAGTATTTT. This translates into CSARPYGTSGSGGRTDTQYF.

In its sample, this clonotype was seen many times. V and J are TRBV2 and TRBJ1-6; 7 nucleotides align to TRBD1. V shed 0 bases and J 9 bases; nucleotides not matched to a gene: 5. The CDR3 runs to 15 residues. From germline, CDR1 is SNHLY and CDR2 FYNNEI. CDR3 coding DNA: TGTGCCAGCAGTGAAGCTCAGGGGGGTGTTTCACCCCTCCACTTT. As protein: CASSEAQGGVSPLHF. Together with reference TRBV2 and TRBJ1-6, the CDR3 gives the full variable domain: EPEVTQTPSHQVTQMGQEVILRCVPISNHLYFYWYRQILGQKVEFLVSFYNNEISEKSEIFDDQFSVERPDGSNFTLKIRSTKLEDSAMYFCASSEAQGGVSPLHFGNGTRLTVT.

This clonotype showed up many times. V and J are TRBV27 and TRBJ1-2; D possibly corresponds to TRBD1 (5 bases). Trimming removed 0 bases at V and 8 bases at J, with 10 bases between. CDR1 and CDR2 (germline): MNHEY, SMNVEV (reference sequence). The CDR3 is 13 residues long. DNA of the CDR3: TGTGCCAGCAGTTTATCTGGGGGGAAAGGCTACACCTTC. Protein product: CASSLSGGKGYTF.

This clonotype was detected ten times or more. This chain joins TRBV12-3 or TRBV12-4 and TRBJ2-7, with 14 positions matching TRBD2. V lost 4 bases to trimming and J lost 3 bases; unmatched junction nucleotides: 2. This CDR3 has 15 residues. CDR3 nucleotide sequence: TGTGCCAGCAGTTGGGGACTAGCGGGGGACTACGAGCAGTACTTC. Residues: CASSWGLAGDYEQYF.

This clonotype has at least ten counts. The CDR3 nucleotides read TGTGCCAGCAGTTTATTCTCCACCCCCCGGACCACTGAAGCTTTCTTT. Amino acid sequence: CASSLFSTPRTTEAFF. The genes are TRBV28 and TRBJ1-1; no firm D call. The ends were cut back, 1 base at V and 4 bases at J, with 16 bases in the middle. The CDR3 is 16 amino acids. Germline assignment: CDR1 MDHEN and CDR2 SYDVKM.

This clonotype appeared many times. The chain has TRBV24-1 and TRBJ1-2; TRBD1 might be the D (5 bases). CDR3 size: 15 residues. V lost 2 bases and J 3 bases, leaving 12 bases between the germline ends. Germline V CDR1 and CDR2: KGHDR, SFDVKD. CDR3 bases: TGTGCCACCAGTGATTGGTCAGCAGGGTACTATGGCTACACCTTC. This sequence encodes CATSDWSAGYYGYTF.

With respect to this clonotype: This may be a read error, as it is one base from a much larger clone. This chain links TRBV25-1 with TRBJ1-5; TRBD1 might be the D (5 bases). Germline V lookup: CDR1 MGHDK, CDR2 SYGVNS. This CDR3 contains 18 residues. The CDR3: CAGSEPVTRGDSNQPQHF. For the CDR3, the DNA is TGTGCCGGCAGTGAACCCGTAACTCGGGGGGATAGCAATCAGCCCCAGCATTTT.

This clonotype appeared a few times. This chain links TRBV5-1 with TRBJ2-1; no reliable D call. Between the trimmed V and J ends, which lost 5 bases and 9 bases, there was a span of 9 bases. From germline, CDR1 is SGHRS and CDR2 YFSETQ. The CDR3 sequence is 11 residues long. CDR3 sequence reads: CASRGIGEQFF. In nucleotides, the CDR3 is TGCGCCAGCAGGGGCATCGGTGAGCAGTTCTTC.

The chain is built from TRBV4-1 and TRBJ1-2; D gene ambiguous. CDR1 is MGHRA and CDR2 is YSYEKL in the germline V gene. This CDR3 is 15 amino acids long. Trimming cost V 0 bases and J 4 bases, with 12 bases left between them. CDR3 protein: CASSQDAGYFYGYTF. The CDR3 DNA sequence: TGCGCCAGCAGCCAAGACGCAGGCTACTTCTATGGCTACACCTTC.

CDR3 loop: CASSSGGSGPNEQFF. Written as DNA, the CDR3 is TGTGCCAGCAGCTCCGGTGGTAGCGGGCCGAATGAGCAGTTCTTC. The chain joins TRBV11-3 to TRBJ2-1; 7 positions match TRBD2. This CDR3 is 15 amino acids long. After removal of 4 bases from V and 7 bases from J, the junction contained 10 bases not matched to a gene. Per the germline V gene, CDR1 is SGHNT and CDR2 is YENEEA.

This clonotype was counted between two and nine times. The rearrangement joins TRBV5-1 to TRBJ1-2; unclear D gene. The CDR3 has 17 amino acids. The germline CDR1 and CDR2 sequences are SGHRS and YFSETQ. With 4 bases removed from V and 2 bases from J, the gap between germline ends came to 21 bases. The CDR3 loop reads CASSQDFGGILNYGYTF. DNA for the CDR3: TGCGCCAGCAGCCAAGATTTTGGAGGGATCTTAAACTATGGCTACACCTTC.